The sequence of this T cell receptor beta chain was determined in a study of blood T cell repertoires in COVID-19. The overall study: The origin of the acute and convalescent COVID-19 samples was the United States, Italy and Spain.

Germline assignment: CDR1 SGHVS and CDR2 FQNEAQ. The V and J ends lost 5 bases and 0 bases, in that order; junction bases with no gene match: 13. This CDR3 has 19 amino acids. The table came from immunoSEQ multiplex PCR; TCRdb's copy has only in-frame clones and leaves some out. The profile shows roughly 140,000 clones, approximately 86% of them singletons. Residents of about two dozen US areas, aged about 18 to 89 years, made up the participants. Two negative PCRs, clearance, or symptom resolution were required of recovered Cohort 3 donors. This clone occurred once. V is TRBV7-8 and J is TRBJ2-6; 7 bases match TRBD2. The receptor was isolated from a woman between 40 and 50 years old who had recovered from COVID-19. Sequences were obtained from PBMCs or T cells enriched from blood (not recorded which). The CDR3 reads CASSRPTAGYPSGANVLTF. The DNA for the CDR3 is TGTGCCAGCAGCAGACCAACAGCGGGGTATCCCTCTGGGGCCAACGTCCTGACTTTC.